This passage covers 15 T cell receptor beta chains from one sample sequenced in a study of early T cells in non-severe SARS-CoV-2 infection. TCRdb re-analysed the 5' RACE reads in MiXCR, keeping a single row per CDR3 protein. The table has 60,000 to 75,000 distinct CDR3 sequences, roughly an eighth seen once; the top ten hold more than 1.2%. The sample here was whole blood, taken at baseline. These receptors all come from an adult who was a healthcare worker with PCR-confirmed SARS-CoV-2 infection or an uninfected control (not recorded which).

The sample holds a few counts of this clonotype. This sequence joins TRBV7-2 and TRBJ2-1; the D gene could be TRBD1 or TRBD2 (5 bases each). Trimming cost V 0 bases and J 6 bases, with 6 bases left between them. This CDR3 spans 13 amino acids. Germline CDR1 SGHTA, CDR2 FQGNSA. The CDR3 region has the DNA TGTGCCAGCAGCTTAGCGGGGGTCAATGAGCAGTTCTTC. Protein: CASSLAGVNEQFF.

The rearrangement joins TRBV6-5 to TRBJ2-5; D possibly corresponds to TRBD2 (5 bases). This CDR3 comprises 14 residues. V was pared by 6 bases and J by 2 bases, with 13 bases between. Germline-derived CDR1 and CDR2 are MNHEY and SVGAGI. Here the CDR3 reads CASRSPGKQETQYF. CDR3 bases: TGTGCCAGCAGATCCCCGGGGAAGCAAGAGACCCAGTACTTC.

V is TRBV5-6 and J is TRBJ1-1; 8 bases align to TRBD1. This CDR3 spans 15 amino acids. V lost 4 bases to trimming and J lost 1 base; unmatched junction nucleotides: 6. Germline CDR1 is SGHDT and CDR2 is YYEEEE. The CDR3 protein is CASSPRQGRNTEAFF. The CDR3 DNA reads as TGTGCCAGCAGCCCACGACAGGGGCGGAACACTGAAGCTTTCTTT.

The chain combines TRBV11-2 with TRBJ2-7; 8 nucleotides line up with TRBD2. The CDR3 totals 15 residues. Germline-derived CDR1 and CDR2 are SGHAT and FQNNGV. J lost 2 bases, V lost 4 bases, and 7 bases had no gene match. CDR3 coding DNA: TGTGCCAGCAGCTCTAGCGGGCAGACCCCCTACGAGCAGTACTTC. Its protein is CASSSSGQTPYEQYF.

This sequence joins TRBV30 and TRBJ2-2; D perhaps matches TRBD1 (6 bases). The V gene's germline CDR1 is GTSNPN and CDR2 SVGIG (reference sequence). The CDR3 extends over 20 amino acids. The ends were cut back, 1 base at V and 6 bases at J, with 30 bases in the middle. The CDR3 DNA is TGTGCCTGGAGTGGCCCGGACAGACCCGAGAAAAAGTTGATCGCCGGGGAGCTGTTTTTT. As protein: CAWSGPDRPEKKLIAGELFF.

V usage is TRBV19 and J usage is TRBJ2-1; 8 bases are shared with TRBD2. Trimming at V came to 2 bases and at J to 4 bases, leaving 4 bases not matched to a gene. The CDR3 is 15 amino acids. Germline assignment: CDR1 LNHDA and CDR2 SQIVND (reference sequence). The CDR3 nucleotides read TGTGCCAGTAGTATACGGCGGGAGGCGTACAATGAGCAGTTCTTC. This translates into CASSIRREAYNEQFF.

This chain uses TRBV12-3 or TRBV12-4 with TRBJ2-1, with a weak D call TRBD2 (6 bases). This CDR3 spans 14 amino acids. Trimming stripped 6 bases from V and 6 bases from J, with 15 bases between. The CDR3 DNA follows: TGTGCCAGCAGCACCGGGACTTATTCCAATGAGCAGTTCTTC. Translation gives CASSTGTYSNEQFF.

A few counts support this clonotype. The gene calls are TRBV18 and TRBJ1-1; no definite D call. Germline values: CDR1 KGHSH, CDR2 LQKENI. There are 14 residues in the CDR3. Trimming left V 2 bases short and J 8 bases short, with 15 bases between. The CDR3, as DNA: TGTGCCAGCTCACCAAACCGGCTCCCCCTCGAAGCTTTCTTT. Translating it yields CASSPNRLPLEAFF.

The chain is built from TRBV14 and TRBJ2-7; the match to TRBD1 covers 7 bases. Germline CDR1 SGHDN, CDR2 FVKESK. The CDR3 is 15 residues long. The V gene end was trimmed by 6 bases and the J gene end by 4 bases; junction bases not matched to a gene: 12. Written as DNA, the CDR3 is TGTGCCAGCAGGGCTAGCAGGGGGAGTGCGTACGAGCAGTACTTC. Translation gives CASRASRGSAYEQYF.

CDR3 sequence reads: CASSQGLAGGSYEQYF. CDR3 in DNA: TGCGCCAGCAGCCAAGGACTAGCGGGGGGTTCCTACGAGCAGTACTTC. V usage is TRBV4-3 and J usage is TRBJ2-7; 13 nucleotides line up with TRBD2. CDR1 and CDR2 (germline): LGHNA, YSLEER. This CDR3 contains 16 residues. V lost 1 base and J lost 1; bases outside the gene matches: 1.

This clonotype has just a few counts. V usage is TRBV5-1 and J usage is TRBJ2-4; 9 bases fit TRBD2. The CDR3 loop spans 14 amino acids. The germline V gene encodes CDR1 SGHRS and CDR2 YFSETQ. The trim removed 4 bases at V and 8 bases at J, leaving 7 bases unmatched. The CDR3 DNA sequence: TGCGCCAGCAGCCGGGCGGGAGGGCCCGACATTCAGTACTTC. Translation gives CASSRAGGPDIQYF.

This clonotype was detected many times. The J gene is TRBJ2-7, the V gene TRBV10-2, with D possibly matching TRBD2 (5 bases). Germline V gene data show CDR1 as WSHSY and CDR2 as SAAADI. Trimming removed 4 bases at V and 3 bases at J, with 7 bases between. This CDR3 has 12 residues. As DNA, the CDR3 is TGCGCCAGCAGTGGAAGCGGCTACGAGCAGTACTTC. Translation: CASSGSGYEQYF.

This clonotype occurred a few times. The chain links TRBV20-1 to TRBJ2-4, with 9 nucleotides matching TRBD2. Germline-derived CDR1 and CDR2 are DFQATT and SNEGSKA (reference sequence). This CDR3 is 15 amino acids long. The CDR3 region has the DNA TGCAGCGGAGCATCTAGCGGGGTAGCCAAAAACATTCAGTACTTC. The encoded protein is CSGASSGVAKNIQYF.

Many counts were recorded for this clonotype. This chain uses TRBV10-3 with TRBJ2-7, with D perhaps TRBD2 (6 bases). The CDR3 covers 12 residues. The V end lost 8 bases, the J end lost 0 bases, and 8 bases lay between the germline ends. CDR1 ENHRY and CDR2 SYGVKD come from the germline V gene. CDR3 sequence reads: CAIGGSSYEQYF. The CDR3, as DNA: TGTGCCATCGGGGGGAGCTCCTACGAGCAGTACTTC.

The rearrangement links TRBV7-2 to TRBJ2-3; 14 nucleotides agree with TRBD2. This CDR3 contains 19 residues. V was clipped by 3 bases and J by 2 bases; unmatched bases: 10. From germline, CDR1 is SGHTA and CDR2 FQGNSA. CDR3 in amino acids: CASSFPPGLAGDHTDTQYF. The CDR3 nucleotides are TGTGCCAGCAGCTTCCCTCCGGGACTAGCGGGGGACCACACAGATACGCAGTATTTT.